These T cell receptor beta chains were read from a single sample in a study of Ad26.COV2.S vaccination and SARS-CoV-2 variants. Profiled with immunoSEQ multiplex PCR; TCRdb holds only in-frame clones, not every one. This sample yields 300,000 to 400,000 clones, of which 92% are seen a single time; under 5% belongs to the top ten. Sample: peripheral blood, taken after recovery from COVID-19. These receptors originate from a human donor who had recovered from COVID-19. The CDR3 runs from the conserved cysteine through the conserved F or W. A D gene is named only where the DNA matches it firmly. Clone size, where shown, is once, few, many, or a class for clones that have expanded.

d_gene,v_gene,abundance,j_gene,CDR3nt,CDR3aa
-,TRBV2,-,TRBJ1-2,TGTGCCAGCAGTGAAGGGCAGGACTATGGCTACACCTTC,CASSEGQDYGYTF
-,TRBV5-1,-,TRBJ2-7,TGCGCCAGCAGCTCCAGCTCCTACGAGCAGTACTTC,CASSSSSYEQYF
TRBD2,TRBV5-4,few,TRBJ2-7,TGTGCCAGCAGCTTAGCGGGGGGATTGACCTACGAGCAGTACTTC,CASSLAGGLTYEQYF
TRBD1,TRBV10-2,-,TRBJ1-6,TGCGCCAGCATGGAGAGGACAGGGAATTCACCCCTCCACTTT,CASMERTGNSPLHF
-,TRBV7-6,-,TRBJ2-7,TGTGCCAGCAGCCCCGCTGGGCGGGGGCCTCGCTCCTACGAGCAGTACTTC,CASSPAGRGPRSYEQYF
-,TRBV13,-,TRBJ1-1,TGTGCCAGCAGCTTTTTTGTAGTGACGGGGGGCACTGAAGCTTTCTTT,CASSFFVVTGGTEAFF
-,TRBV6-6,-,TRBJ1-5,TGTGCCAGCAGATCCGGGGGCGCGGATCAGCCCCAGCATTTT,CASRSGGADQPQHF
-,TRBV15,-,TRBJ2-3,TGTGCCACCAGCAGGGACAGCCTCTTAACAGATACGCAGTATTTT,CATSRDSLLTDTQYF
-,TRBV4-3,-,TRBJ2-3,TGCGCCAGCAGCCTCATGGGAGGTGTCACAGATACGCAGTATTTT,CASSLMGGVTDTQYF
-,TRBV12-3/TRBV12-4,-,TRBJ2-5,TGTGCCAGCAGGGGCAGGGTGGGGGAGACCCAGTACTTC,CASRGRVGETQYF